This TCR beta chain was captured in a study of blood T cell repertoires in COVID-19. Study background: PBMCs, B-cell-depleted T cells, or T cells were the source of the cDNA or gDNA that made up the material.

CDR3 length: 14 amino acids. Germline V lookup: CDR1 MNHEY, CDR2 SVGEGT. The V and J ends lost 2 bases and 1 base respectively, with 8 bases between them. As processed by the authors: Reference gene primer amplification in the assay estimated nucleated cell counts. Repertoires were generated with immunoSEQ multiplex PCR, while TCRdb's copy carries only in-frame clones and drops some. The DNA was the basis for D and trimming; V, J and clone size are from that table. The sample carries more than 85,000 clones, around 83% recorded once. This receptor was taken from a woman older than 75 with acute or convalescent COVID-19. The sequenced material came from peripheral blood. This rearrangement joins TRBV6-2 or TRBV6-3 to TRBJ1-1, with D hard to call. CDR3 residues: CASSYGQKNTEAFF. The DNA of the CDR3 is TGTGCCAGCAGTTACGGCCAGAAGAACACTGAAGCTTTCTTT.